Following are 3 T cell receptor beta chains from one sample sequenced in a study of blood T cell repertoires in COVID-19 (TCRdb year 2020). Library creation used the immunoSEQ multiplex PCR assay. TCRdb holds this immuneACCESS table with in-frame rearrangements only. Some clones are missing; in checked studies, unresolved V genes explain under half, and the rest has no known cause. The sample data list 150,000 to 190,000 clones, and more than 80% of these were observed just once. 15% of the sample belongs to the ten largest clones. Sequencing was carried out using peripheral blood. All receptors come from a woman in her forties with acute or convalescent COVID-19.

This clone appeared a few times. The rearrangement uses TRBV5-6 and TRBJ2-5, with 10 bases identical to TRBD1. J was trimmed by 1 base and V by 3 bases; bases with no gene match: 3. The germline V gene has CDR1 SGHDT and CDR2 YYEEEE. The CDR3 totals 15 residues. CDR3 nucleotide sequence: TGTGCCAGCAGCTCACGGGACAGGGGCCAAGAGACCCAGTACTTC. It yields the protein CASSSRDRGQETQYF. Using reference TRBV5-6 and TRBJ2-5 for the parts outside the CDR3, the full variable domain is DAGVTQSPTHLIKTRGQQVTLRCSPKSGHDTVSWYQQALGQGPQFIFQYYEEEERQRGNFPDRFSGHQFPNYSSELNVNALLLGDSALYLCASSSRDRGQETQYFGPGTRLLVL.

A few counts support this clone. The V gene is TRBV7-6, the J gene TRBJ2-2; 7 nucleotides align to TRBD1. This CDR3 contains 15 residues. CDR1 SGHVS and CDR2 FNYEAQ come from the germline V gene. Trimming took 5 bases from V and 7 from J; bases not matched to a gene: 10. The CDR3 DNA follows: TGTGCCAGCAGCCGGGACAGAGGGTATGGCGGGGAGCTGTTTTTT. Translating it yields CASSRDRGYGGELFF.

On this clone: Other DNA sequences from this sample encode an identical CDR3 as well. The chain uses TRBV5-1 and TRBJ1-2; D unresolved. Trimming removed 0 bases at V and 6 bases at J, with 15 bases between. This CDR3 has 15 residues. Germline V gene sequence: CDR1 SGHRS, CDR2 YFSETQ. The CDR3 loop is CASSLVSGGGDGYTF. CDR3 in DNA: TGCGCCAGCAGCTTGGTTAGTGGAGGCGGTGATGGCTACACCTTC.